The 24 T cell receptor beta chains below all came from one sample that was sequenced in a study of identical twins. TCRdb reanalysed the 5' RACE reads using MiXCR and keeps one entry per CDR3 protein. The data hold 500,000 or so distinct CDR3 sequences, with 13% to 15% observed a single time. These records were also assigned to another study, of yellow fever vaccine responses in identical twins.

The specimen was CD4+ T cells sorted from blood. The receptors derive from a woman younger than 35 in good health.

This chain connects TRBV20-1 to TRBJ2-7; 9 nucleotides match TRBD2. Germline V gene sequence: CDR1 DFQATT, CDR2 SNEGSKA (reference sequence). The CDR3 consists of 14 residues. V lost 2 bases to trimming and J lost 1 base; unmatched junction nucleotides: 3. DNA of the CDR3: TGCAGTGCTAGACGCGGGGGGGCTTCCTACGAGCAGTACTTC. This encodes CSARRGGASYEQYF.

CDR3 DNA: TGTGCCAGCAGTTACCCAGCAGGGAACACAGATACGCAGTATTTT. Protein: CASSYPAGNTDTQYF. V is TRBV6-5 and J is TRBJ2-3; D perhaps matches TRBD1 (5 bases). The CDR3 is 15 amino acids. Germline loops: CDR1 MNHEY, CDR2 SVGAGI. The germline V and J ends were trimmed by 2 bases and 2 bases, with 11 bases remaining between them.

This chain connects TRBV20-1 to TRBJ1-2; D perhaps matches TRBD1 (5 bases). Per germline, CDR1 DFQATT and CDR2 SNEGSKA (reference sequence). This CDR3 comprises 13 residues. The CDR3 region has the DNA TGCAGCCCGGGGACTTTTGGAAACTATGGCTACACCTTC. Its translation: CSPGTFGNYGYTF.

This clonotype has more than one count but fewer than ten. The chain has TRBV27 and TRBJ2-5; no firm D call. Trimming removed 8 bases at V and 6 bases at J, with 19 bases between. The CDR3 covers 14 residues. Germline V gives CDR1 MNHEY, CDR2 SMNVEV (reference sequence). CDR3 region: CASRPRAPTQTQYF. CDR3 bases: TGTGCCAGCCGACCTCGCGCACCCACACAGACCCAGTACTTC.

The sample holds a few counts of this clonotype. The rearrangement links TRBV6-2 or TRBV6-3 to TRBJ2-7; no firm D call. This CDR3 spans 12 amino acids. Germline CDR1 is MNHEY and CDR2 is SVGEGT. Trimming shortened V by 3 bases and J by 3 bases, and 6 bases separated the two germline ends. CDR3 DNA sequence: TGTGCCAGCAGTTATGGCTTCTACGAGCAGTACTTC. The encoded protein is CASSYGFYEQYF.

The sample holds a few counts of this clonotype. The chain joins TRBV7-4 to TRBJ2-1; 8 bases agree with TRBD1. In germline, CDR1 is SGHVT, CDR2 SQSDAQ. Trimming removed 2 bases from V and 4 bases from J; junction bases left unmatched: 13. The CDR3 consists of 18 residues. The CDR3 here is CASSLRLGQGAGYNEQFF. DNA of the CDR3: TGTGCCAGCAGCTTACGGCTGGGGCAGGGGGCCGGGTACAATGAGCAGTTCTTC.

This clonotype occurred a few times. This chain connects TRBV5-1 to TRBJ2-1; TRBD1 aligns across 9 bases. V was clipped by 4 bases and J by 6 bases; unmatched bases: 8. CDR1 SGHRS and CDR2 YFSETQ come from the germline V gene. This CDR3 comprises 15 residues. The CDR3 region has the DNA TGCGCCAGCAGCCCCGGGACAGGGTTTGGCAATGAGCAGTTCTTC. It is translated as CASSPGTGFGNEQFF.

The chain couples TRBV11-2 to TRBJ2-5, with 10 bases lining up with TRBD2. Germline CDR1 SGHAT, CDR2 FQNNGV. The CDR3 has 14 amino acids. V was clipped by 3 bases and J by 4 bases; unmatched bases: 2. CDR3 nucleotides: TGTGCCAGCAGCTTCCTAGCGGGAGCAGAGACCCAGTACTTC. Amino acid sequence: CASSFLAGAETQYF.

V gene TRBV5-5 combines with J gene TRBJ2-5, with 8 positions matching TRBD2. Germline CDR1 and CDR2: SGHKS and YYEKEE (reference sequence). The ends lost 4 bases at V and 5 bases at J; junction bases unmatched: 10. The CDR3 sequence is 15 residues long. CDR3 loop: CASSPGTSSRETQYF. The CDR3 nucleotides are TGTGCCAGCAGCCCAGGGACTAGTAGTCGGGAGACCCAGTACTTC.

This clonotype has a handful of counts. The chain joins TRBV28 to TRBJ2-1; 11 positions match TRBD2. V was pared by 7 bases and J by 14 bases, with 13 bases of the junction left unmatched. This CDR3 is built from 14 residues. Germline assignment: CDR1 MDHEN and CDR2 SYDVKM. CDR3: CASTPPGLAAKKFF. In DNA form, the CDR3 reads TGTGCCAGCACCCCCCCGGGACTAGCGGCCAAAAAGTTCTTC.

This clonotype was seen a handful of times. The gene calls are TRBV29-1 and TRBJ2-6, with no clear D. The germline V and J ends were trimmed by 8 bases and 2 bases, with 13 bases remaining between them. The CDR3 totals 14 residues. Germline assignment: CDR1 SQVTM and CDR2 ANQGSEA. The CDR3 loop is CSILRQAGANVLTF. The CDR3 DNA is TGCAGCATCCTCCGGCAGGCTGGGGCCAACGTCCTGACTTTC.

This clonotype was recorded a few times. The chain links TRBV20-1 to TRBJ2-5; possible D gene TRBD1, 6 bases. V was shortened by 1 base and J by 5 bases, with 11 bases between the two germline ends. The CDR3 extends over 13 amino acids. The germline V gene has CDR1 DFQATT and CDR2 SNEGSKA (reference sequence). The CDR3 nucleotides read TGCAGTGCTAGAGCAACAGGGATCGAGACCCAGTACTTC. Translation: CSARATGIETQYF.

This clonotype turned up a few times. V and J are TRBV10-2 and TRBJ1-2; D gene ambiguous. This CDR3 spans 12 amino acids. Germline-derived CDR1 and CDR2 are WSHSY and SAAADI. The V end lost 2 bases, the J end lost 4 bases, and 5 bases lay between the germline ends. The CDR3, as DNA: TGCGCCAGCAGTGAGGGAAGCTATGGCTACACCTTC. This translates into CASSEGSYGYTF.

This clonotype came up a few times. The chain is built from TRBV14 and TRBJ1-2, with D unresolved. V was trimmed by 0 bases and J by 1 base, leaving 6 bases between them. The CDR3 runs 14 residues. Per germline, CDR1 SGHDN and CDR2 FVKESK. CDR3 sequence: CASSQDRINYGYTF. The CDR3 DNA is TGTGCCAGCAGCCAAGACCGGATTAACTATGGCTACACCTTC.

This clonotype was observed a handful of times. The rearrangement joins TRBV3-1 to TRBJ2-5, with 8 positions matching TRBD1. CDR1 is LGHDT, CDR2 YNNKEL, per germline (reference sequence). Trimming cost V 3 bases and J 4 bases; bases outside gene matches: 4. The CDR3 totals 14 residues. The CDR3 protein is CASSHGQGRETQYF. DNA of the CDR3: TGTGCCAGCAGCCACGGACAGGGAAGAGAGACCCAGTACTTC.

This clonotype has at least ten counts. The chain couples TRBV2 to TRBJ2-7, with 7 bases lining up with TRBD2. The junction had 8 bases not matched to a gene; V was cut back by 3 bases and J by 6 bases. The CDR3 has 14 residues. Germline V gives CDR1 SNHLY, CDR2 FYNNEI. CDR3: CASSEKGLTPEQYF. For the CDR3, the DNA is TGTGCCAGCAGTGAGAAGGGACTAACCCCCGAGCAGTACTTC.

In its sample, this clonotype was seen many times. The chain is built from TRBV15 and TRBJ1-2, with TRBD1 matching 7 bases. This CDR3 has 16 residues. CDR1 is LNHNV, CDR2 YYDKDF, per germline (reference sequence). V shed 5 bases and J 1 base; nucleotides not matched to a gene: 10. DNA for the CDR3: TGTGCCACCAGCGGAAAAGGGGGCGCCTATAACTATGGCTACACCTTC. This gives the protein CATSGKGGAYNYGYTF.

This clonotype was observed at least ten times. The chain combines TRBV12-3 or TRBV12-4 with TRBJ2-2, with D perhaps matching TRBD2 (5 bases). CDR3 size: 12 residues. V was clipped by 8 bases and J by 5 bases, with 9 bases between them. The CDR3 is CASRRGTGELFF. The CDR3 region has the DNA TGTGCCAGCCGCCGGGGAACCGGGGAGCTGTTTTTT.

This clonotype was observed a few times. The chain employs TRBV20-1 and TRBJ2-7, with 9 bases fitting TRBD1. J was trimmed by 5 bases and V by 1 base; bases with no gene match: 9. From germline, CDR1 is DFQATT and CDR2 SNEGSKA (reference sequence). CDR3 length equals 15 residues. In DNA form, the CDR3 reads TGCAGTGCTAGAGGTACACAGGGGGCCATTAACGAGCAGTACTTC. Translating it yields CSARGTQGAINEQYF.

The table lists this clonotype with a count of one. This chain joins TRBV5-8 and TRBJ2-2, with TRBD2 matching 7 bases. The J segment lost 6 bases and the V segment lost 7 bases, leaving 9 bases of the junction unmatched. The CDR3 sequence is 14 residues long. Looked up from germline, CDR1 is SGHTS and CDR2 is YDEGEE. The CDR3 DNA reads TGTGCCAGCGTCCATGGGGAGGGCCCCGGGGAGCTGTTTTTT. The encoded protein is CASVHGEGPGELFF.

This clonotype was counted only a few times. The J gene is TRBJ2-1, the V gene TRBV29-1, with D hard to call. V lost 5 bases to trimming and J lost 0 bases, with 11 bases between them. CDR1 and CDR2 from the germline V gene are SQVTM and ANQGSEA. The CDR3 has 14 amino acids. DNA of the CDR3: TGCAGCGTTCCGGAGAAGTTCTCCTACAATGAGCAGTTCTTC. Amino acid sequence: CSVPEKFSYNEQFF.

CDR3 amino acids: CASSQGGGRALGDEQYF. CDR3 nucleotides: TGCGCCAGCAGCCAAGGGGGGGGCCGGGCCTTGGGGGACGAGCAGTACTTC. The chain has TRBV4-3 and TRBJ2-7; the D gene is possibly TRBD2 (7 bases). Looked up from germline, CDR1 is LGHNA and CDR2 is YSLEER. The CDR3 has 17 amino acids. V lost 1 base, J lost 5 bases, and 21 bases lay in between.

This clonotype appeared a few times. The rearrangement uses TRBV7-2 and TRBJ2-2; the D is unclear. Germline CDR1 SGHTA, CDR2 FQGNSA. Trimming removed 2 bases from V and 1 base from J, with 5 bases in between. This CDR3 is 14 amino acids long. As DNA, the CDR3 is TGTGCCAGCAGCTTAATCAGGAACACCGGGGAGCTGTTTTTT. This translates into CASSLIRNTGELFF.

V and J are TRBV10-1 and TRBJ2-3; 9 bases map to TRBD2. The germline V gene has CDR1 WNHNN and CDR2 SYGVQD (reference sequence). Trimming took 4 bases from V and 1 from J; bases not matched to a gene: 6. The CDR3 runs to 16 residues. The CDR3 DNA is TGCGCCAGCAGTGGACCGGGACTAGCCGGCACAGATACGCAGTATTTT. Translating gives CASSGPGLAGTDTQYF.